Each of the 26 T cell receptor beta chains below was sequenced from the same sample in a study of post-analysis software for immune sequencing data. Study-wide results and caveats: Higher frequency in patients than in controls was seen for several TRBV segments, with TRBV5-6, TRBV5-1 and TRBV20-1 among them.

Unique molecular identifiers tagged the TCR beta cDNA libraries. Each CDR3 protein is one row after TCRdb ran MiXCR on the PCR reads. The data contain hundreds of thousands of distinct CDR3 sequences, under 55% of them singletons. These receptors have no known antigen. The sequencing input was blood. These receptors came from a girl between 5 and 17 years old with multiple sclerosis.

This clonotype was seen only a few times. The gene calls are TRBV20-1 and TRBJ1-4, with D possibly being TRBD1 (6 bases). Trimming shortened V by 7 bases and J by 6 bases, and 15 bases separated the two germline ends. The germline CDR1 and CDR2 sequences are DFQATT and SNEGSKA (reference sequence). The CDR3 runs 13 residues. The CDR3 is CSVSQGRDEKLFF. In DNA, the CDR3 is TGCAGTGTGTCACAGGGCAGGGATGAAAAACTGTTTTTT.

The chain recombines TRBV18 with TRBJ2-1; possibly TRBD2 for D (5 bases). The CDR3 is 13 amino acids. Trimming took 0 bases from V and 10 from J, leaving 10 bases between them. Germline values: CDR1 KGHSH, CDR2 LQKENI. CDR3 protein: CASSPPGLREQFF. Here the CDR3 DNA reads TGTGCCAGCTCACCACCCGGACTCCGGGAGCAGTTCTTC.

On this clonotype: The junction shows a germline mismatch at one end, possibly a read error. This chain joins TRBV7-9 and TRBJ2-2; 11 positions agree with TRBD1. This CDR3 is built from 16 residues. Germline lookup yields CDR1 SEHNR and CDR2 FQNEAQ (reference sequence). The CDR3 DNA sequence: TGTGCCAGCAGCTCCGGGACAGGGGGTAACACCGGGGGGCTGTTTTTT. As protein: CASSSGTGGNTGGLFF. Using reference TRBV7-9 and TRBJ2-2 for the parts outside the CDR3, the full variable domain is DTGVSQNPRHKITKRGQNVTFRCDPISEHNRLYWYRQTLGQGPEFLTYFQNEAQLEKSRLLSDRFSAERPKGSFSTLEIQRTEQGDSAMYLCASSSGTGGNTGGLFFGEGSRLTVL.

The chain links TRBV11-2 to TRBJ2-1; 7 positions match TRBD2. Germline CDR1 is SGHAT and CDR2 is FQNNGV. Trimming at V came to 1 base and at J to 0 bases, leaving 6 bases not matched to a gene. CDR3 length: 17 amino acids. The CDR3 region is CASSLVPAGFSYNEQFF. The CDR3 DNA reads as TGTGCCAGCAGCTTAGTCCCAGCGGGGTTCTCCTACAATGAGCAGTTCTTC.

V is TRBV12-3 or TRBV12-4 and J is TRBJ1-2, with a tentative D call TRBD1 (5 bases). The length of the CDR3 is 11 residues. Trimming shortened V by 10 bases and J by 8 bases, and 14 bases separated the two germline ends. The CDR3 DNA is TGTGCCACCACCGACAGAAGGGGCTACACCTTC. It is translated as CATTDRRGYTF.

The chain recombines TRBV20-1 with TRBJ1-2; D remains ambiguous. Germline values: CDR1 DFQATT, CDR2 SNEGSKA (reference sequence). The CDR3 spans 11 residues. The CDR3 is CSVRFSYGYTF. CDR3 DNA sequence: TGCAGCGTCAGATTCTCCTATGGCTACACCTTC.

On this clonotype: One end of the junction does not line up with germline, which may come from a read error. The chain is built from TRBV7-9 and TRBJ2-3, with D hard to call. The V gene's germline CDR1 is SEHNR and CDR2 FQNEAQ (reference sequence). The CDR3 runs to 18 residues. The CDR3 coding sequence is TGTGCCGGCAGCCCAAAAGATAGTGTGCCCGCTAGCACAGATACGCAGTATTTT. Translation: CAGSPKDSVPASTDTQYF.

This clonotype was observed a few times. J is TRBJ1-4 and V is TRBV28; D is unclear. Per germline, CDR1 MDHEN and CDR2 SYDVKM. The CDR3 runs to 11 residues. V was clipped by 3 bases and J by 8 bases, with 4 bases between them. This CDR3 is CASSLREKLFF. For the CDR3, the DNA is TGTGCCAGCAGTTTGCGCGAAAAACTGTTTTTT.

The chain uses TRBV10-3 and TRBJ2-7, with 7 bases fitting TRBD2. With V trimmed by 2 bases and J by 3 bases, 4 bases remained unmatched. The CDR3 spans 14 residues. Germline V gene data show CDR1 as ENHRY and CDR2 as SYGVKD. This CDR3 is CAISETSEHYEQYF. CDR3 coding DNA: TGTGCCATCAGTGAGACTAGCGAGCACTACGAGCAGTACTTC.

This clonotype was seen a handful of times. The chain recombines TRBV4-1 with TRBJ2-7; D is unresolved. Trimming shortened V by 1 base and J by 2 bases, and 3 bases separated the two germline ends. CDR3 length: 12 amino acids. Germline CDR1 MGHRA, CDR2 YSYEKL. The chain's CDR3 is CASSQVAYEQYF. CDR3 DNA: TGCGCCAGCAGCCAAGTAGCCTACGAGCAGTACTTC.

This clonotype was seen a single time. The CDR3 is CASRLYSNQPQHF. The CDR3 coding sequence is TGTGCCAGCAGGCTATATAGCAATCAGCCCCAGCATTTT. The chain uses TRBV27 and TRBJ1-5, with D uncertain. Looked up from germline, CDR1 is MNHEY and CDR2 is SMNVEV (reference sequence). The CDR3 is made up of 13 amino acids. The V and J ends lost 6 bases and 0 bases respectively, with 6 bases between them.

The chain is built from TRBV15 and TRBJ2-1, with TRBD1 matching over 8 bases. Germline CDR1 and CDR2: LNHNV and YYDKDF (reference sequence). Germline trimming cut 2 bases from V and 4 bases from J; bases unmatched to any gene: 7. This CDR3 region has 16 residues. This CDR3 is CATSRTPGQEYNEQFF. In DNA, the CDR3 is TGTGCCACCAGCAGAACTCCGGGACAGGAGTACAATGAGCAGTTCTTC.

This clonotype has just a few counts. The genes are TRBV28 and TRBJ2-7; D call uncertain. Germline V gene data show CDR1 as MDHEN and CDR2 as SYDVKM. CDR3 length: 16 amino acids. Trimming removed 4 bases from V and 3 bases from J, with 19 bases in between. CDR3 amino acids: CASSSLLSTTSYEQYF. CDR3 nucleotide sequence: TGTGCCAGCAGTTCATTGCTTAGCACCACGAGCTACGAGCAGTACTTC.

The chain is built from TRBV9 and TRBJ2-3, with TRBD2 matching 9 bases. Looked up from germline, CDR1 is SGDLS and CDR2 is YYNGEE. The CDR3 extends over 17 amino acids. The junction had 5 bases not matched to a gene; V was cut back by 0 bases and J by 0 bases. In DNA form, the CDR3 reads TGTGCCAGCAGCGTAGAACTAGCGGGTTTTAGCACAGATACGCAGTATTTT. Translated: CASSVELAGFSTDTQYF.

This clonotype was observed a handful of times. The chain uses TRBV27 and TRBJ2-1, with 9 nucleotides matching TRBD2. Germline trimming cut 5 bases from V and 4 bases from J; bases unmatched to any gene: 9. This CDR3 is 16 amino acids long. Per germline, CDR1 MNHEY and CDR2 SMNVEV (reference sequence). CDR3 region: CASSAQTTSGYNEQFF. CDR3 nucleotides: TGTGCCAGCAGTGCCCAAACGACTAGCGGTTACAATGAGCAGTTCTTC.

This clonotype has ten or more counts. This sequence joins TRBV29-1 and TRBJ2-7; 10 nucleotides agree with TRBD2. Germline CDR1 is SQVTM and CDR2 is ANQGSEA. The V segment lost 4 bases and the J segment 2 bases; nucleotides outside the gene matches: 8. CDR3 size: 15 residues. The CDR3 DNA reads TGCAGCGTTGGTGGTCTCACTAGCGGGACCTACGAGCAGTACTTC. This translates into CSVGGLTSGTYEQYF.

The chain carries TRBV14 and TRBJ2-1; no firm D call. The germline V gene encodes CDR1 SGHDN and CDR2 FVKESK. Trimming cost V 6 bases and J 5 bases, with 11 bases left between them. This CDR3 has 13 residues. The CDR3 spells CASSYGRHNEQFF. The DNA of the CDR3 is TGTGCCAGCAGTTACGGACGTCACAATGAGCAGTTCTTC.

The CDR3 DNA follows: TGTGCCAGCAGTTCCACGATGGGACAGCGCAATCAGCCCCAGCATTTT. Translation gives CASSSTMGQRNQPQHF. This chain connects TRBV28 to TRBJ1-5; TRBD1 aligns across 7 bases. The V and J ends lost 4 bases and 2 bases, in that order; junction bases with no gene match: 8. Germline CDR1 and CDR2: MDHEN and SYDVKM. The CDR3 loop spans 16 amino acids.

The chain links TRBV28 to TRBJ2-7; D possibly corresponds to TRBD1 (6 bases). V gave up 2 bases and J gave up 1 base, with 12 bases separating them. CDR3 length: 15 amino acids. CDR1 and CDR2 (germline): MDHEN, SYDVKM. CDR3 nucleotide sequence: TGTGCCAGCAGTTTAATGGCAGGGGAGTCCTACGAGCAGTACTTC. Its protein product is CASSLMAGESYEQYF.

The gene calls are TRBV18 and TRBJ2-7; no clear D gene. The DNA end is a closer match to TRBJ2-5, so the J assignment may be wrong. Germline V lookup: CDR1 KGHSH, CDR2 LQKENI. The CDR3 loop spans 13 amino acids. CDR3: CASSQGKEETQYF. CDR3 DNA sequence: TGTGCCAGCTCACAGGGAAAGGAGGAGACCCAGTACTTC.

This chain uses TRBV4-1 with TRBJ2-7; 13 positions match TRBD2. Germline CDR1 and CDR2: MGHRA and YSYEKL. This CDR3 is 16 amino acids long. Losses at the gene ends were 1 base for V and 2 bases for J; bases not matched to a gene: 2. As DNA, the CDR3 is TGCGCCAGCAGCCAAGGGACTAGCGGGAGCCCCTACGAGCAGTACTTC. This translates into CASSQGTSGSPYEQYF.

In nucleotides, the CDR3 is TGTGCCAGCAGTTTAGAAACGCTAGCTTTCTTT. Translated: CASSLETLAFF. The chain combines TRBV12-3 or TRBV12-4 with TRBJ1-1; D remains ambiguous. The CDR3 is made up of 11 amino acids. Trimming left V 1 base short and J 10 bases short, with 7 bases between.

The V call is TRBV18, the J call TRBJ2-1; D ambiguous. CDR1 is KGHSH, CDR2 LQKENI, per germline. This CDR3 has 15 residues. Trimming took 3 bases from V and 6 from J, leaving 15 bases between them. The CDR3 DNA is TGTGCCAGCTCACCCTTCCCCTCCAGAGGCAATGAGCAGTTCTTC. The encoded protein is CASSPFPSRGNEQFF.

This clonotype was seen a few times. This rearrangement joins TRBV28 to TRBJ1-2; a weak D match, TRBD1 (5 bases). This CDR3 comprises 14 residues. The V end lost 8 bases, the J end lost 3 bases, and 16 bases lay between the germline ends. Looked up from germline, CDR1 is MDHEN and CDR2 is SYDVKM. This chain's CDR3 is CASRPGPRDYGYTF. The CDR3 DNA is TGTGCCAGCCGCCCAGGGCCGCGGGACTATGGCTACACCTTC.

This clonotype was seen many times. This chain uses TRBV6-5 with TRBJ2-1; 7 bases are shared with TRBD2. This CDR3 spans 14 amino acids. CDR1 and CDR2 (germline): MNHEY, SVGAGI. After removal of 4 bases from V and 5 bases from J, the junction contained 5 bases not matched to a gene. The DNA for the CDR3 is TGTGCCAGCAGTTCAAGACTAGCCCACAATGAGCAGTTCTTC. Encoded protein: CASSSRLAHNEQFF.

Only a few counts were recorded for this clonotype. The chain is built from TRBV12-3 or TRBV12-4 and TRBJ2-5; TRBD1 matches 12 bases. J was trimmed by 3 bases and V by 6 bases; bases with no gene match: 5. There are 15 residues in the CDR3. This CDR3 reads CASRMGTGGEETQYF. The CDR3 DNA is TGTGCCAGCAGGATGGGGACAGGGGGCGAAGAGACCCAGTACTTC.